The 21 T cell receptor beta chains reported below all come from one sample, sequenced in a study of circulating tumor DNA in untreated peripheral T-cell lymphoma. TCRdb's table, derived via immunoSEQ multiplex PCR, lists solely in-frame clones and lacks some. The sample records hundreds of clones, approximately 86% being singletons. Material for sequencing was cell-free DNA from blood serum. The receptors come from a human donor with peripheral T-cell lymphoma.

The chain couples TRBV19 to TRBJ2-3; 8 nucleotides align to TRBD1. Germline CDR1 reads LNHDA; CDR2 reads SQIVND (reference sequence). Unmatched junction bases numbered 3, after V lost 3 bases and J lost 4 bases. This CDR3 region has 14 residues. The CDR3 here is CASSMTGVPDTQYF. DNA of the CDR3: TGTGCCAGTAGTATGACAGGGGTTCCAGATACGCAGTATTTT.

This chain links TRBV5-6 with TRBJ1-5; D unresolved. Germline lookup yields CDR1 SGHDT and CDR2 YYEEEE. Trimming took 1 base from V and 3 from J, leaving 8 bases between them. The CDR3 loop spans 14 amino acids. The CDR3 nucleotides are TGTGCCAGCAGCTTGAGGGCCGCCAATCAGCCCCAGCATTTT. This codes for CASSLRAANQPQHF.

This clone has just a few counts. The chain employs TRBV27 and TRBJ2-3; possibly TRBD1 or TRBD2 for D (6 bases each). CDR1 is MNHEY, CDR2 SMNVEV, per germline (reference sequence). This CDR3 is 14 amino acids long. V was trimmed by 3 bases and J by 4 bases, leaving 11 bases between them. The CDR3 here is CASSFPGAADTQYF. The CDR3 DNA follows: TGTGCCAGCAGTTTTCCGGGGGCCGCAGATACGCAGTATTTT.

CDR3 in amino acids: CASSFSGLTGAFF. The CDR3 nucleotides read TGTGCCAGCAGTTTCTCAGGGCTGACAGGAGCTTTCTTT. The V call is TRBV27, the J call TRBJ1-1; D might be TRBD1 (6 bases). V lost 3 bases and J 10 bases, leaving 15 bases between the germline ends. The CDR3 covers 13 residues. Germline values: CDR1 MNHEY, CDR2 SMNVEV (reference sequence).

The chain recombines TRBV5-5 with TRBJ1-1; unclear D gene. In germline, CDR1 is SGHKS, CDR2 YYEKEE (reference sequence). The CDR3 is made up of 13 amino acids. Trimming stripped 3 bases from V and 1 base from J, with 7 bases between. DNA for the CDR3: TGTGCCAGCAGCTCAAGTGGGAACACTGAAGCTTTCTTT. Protein: CASSSSGNTEAFF.

This clone was recorded a few times. The gene calls are TRBV30 and TRBJ2-7; TRBD1 matches 8 bases. Germline CDR1 and CDR2: GTSNPN and SVGIG (reference sequence). The trim removed 8 bases at V and 3 bases at J, leaving 9 bases unmatched. This CDR3 contains 13 residues. CDR3: CAGRRTGNYEQYF. The CDR3 DNA sequence: TGTGCCGGGCGGAGGACAGGGAACTACGAGCAGTACTTC.

The chain carries TRBV30 and TRBJ1-5; no definite D call. The germline CDR1 and CDR2 sequences are GTSNPN and SVGIG (reference sequence). V was clipped by 1 base and J by 7 bases, with 11 bases between them. This CDR3 region has 13 residues. Here the CDR3 reads CAWSGDLGQPQHF. The DNA of the CDR3 is TGTGCCTGGAGTGGGGATTTAGGGCAGCCCCAGCATTTT. The full variable domain, in which reference TRBV30 and TRBJ1-5 provide the parts outside the CDR3, is SQTIHQWPATLVQPVGSPLSLECTVEGTSNPNLYWYRQAAGRGLQLLFYSVGIGQISSEVPQNLSASRPQDRQFILSSKKLLLSDSGFYLCAWSGDLGQPQHFGDGTRLSIL.

This clone was seen a few times. This sequence joins TRBV25-1 and TRBJ2-6, with D maybe TRBD1 (5 bases). The germline V gene has CDR1 MGHDK and CDR2 SYGVNS. This CDR3 has 18 residues. V shed 4 bases and J shed 5 bases, with 21 bases lying between them. The CDR3 region has the DNA TGTGCCAGCAGTGTTCCTTCAGCTGGACAAAGTCGGGCCAACGTCCTGACTTTC. This translates into CASSVPSAGQSRANVLTF.

The genes are TRBV13 and TRBJ1-2; tentatively, D is TRBD1 (5 bases). The CDR3 extends over 17 amino acids. The ends were cut back, 5 bases at V and 0 bases at J, with 19 bases in the middle. Germline-derived CDR1 and CDR2 are PRHDT and FYEKMQ (reference sequence). CDR3 DNA sequence: TGTGCCAGCAGCCGATTTGGGACTGCAACCCCTAACTATGGCTACACCTTC. Residues: CASSRFGTATPNYGYTF.

This chain connects TRBV6-6 to TRBJ1-2; no clear D. Germline assignment: CDR1 MNHNY and CDR2 SVGAGI (reference sequence). This CDR3 has 15 amino acids. V dropped 0 bases and J dropped 4 bases, with 12 bases sitting between them. CDR3 sequence reads: CASSYSNTPVYGYTF. The CDR3 DNA sequence: TGTGCCAGCAGTTACTCCAACACTCCCGTCTATGGCTACACCTTC.

The chain carries TRBV6-1 and TRBJ2-3; a possible D gene is TRBD2 (6 bases). V lost 7 bases, J lost 5 bases, and 19 bases lay in between. Germline V gene lookup returns CDR1 MNHNS and CDR2 SASEGT. The CDR3 runs to 15 residues. The CDR3 spells CASIVGRDFEDTQYF. DNA of the CDR3: TGTGCCAGCATCGTCGGGAGAGATTTTGAAGATACGCAGTATTTT.

The chain joins TRBV27 to TRBJ1-1, with D maybe TRBD1 (5 bases). With 0 bases removed from V and 4 bases from J, the gap between germline ends came to 18 bases. There are 17 residues in the CDR3. The germline gives CDR1 MNHEY, CDR2 SMNVEV (reference sequence). CDR3 DNA: TGTGCCAGCAGTTTATCCTTTTCTGGGGGTCTGGGCACTGAAGCTTTCTTT. This gives the protein CASSLSFSGGLGTEAFF.

The chain links TRBV28 to TRBJ1-2; D uncertain. Trimming stripped 7 bases from V and 4 bases from J, with 16 bases between. CDR1 MDHEN and CDR2 SYDVKM come from the germline V gene. There are 14 residues in the CDR3. The CDR3 is CASTQGSQVYGYTF. The CDR3, as DNA: TGTGCCAGCACCCAAGGGTCGCAGGTCTATGGCTACACCTTC.

V gene TRBV19 combines with J gene TRBJ1-5; D perhaps matches TRBD1 (6 bases). CDR1 is LNHDA and CDR2 is SQIVND in the germline V gene (reference sequence). Between the trimmed V and J ends, which lost 3 bases and 9 bases, there was a span of 15 bases. This CDR3 region has 14 residues. CDR3 sequence: CASSIRSGDPPQHF. CDR3 sequence (DNA): TGTGCCAGTAGTATTAGGTCAGGGGATCCGCCCCAGCATTTT. The full variable domain, rest sourced from reference TRBV19 and TRBJ1-5, is DGGITQSPKYLFRKEGQNVTLSCEQNLNHDAMYWYRQDPGQGLRLIYYSQIVNDFQKGDIAEGYSVSREKKESFPLTVTSAQKNPTAFYLCASSIRSGDPPQHFGDGTRLSIL.

V usage is TRBV27 and J usage is TRBJ1-1; D remains unclear. Germline CDR1 MNHEY, CDR2 SMNVEV (reference sequence). CDR3 length: 14 amino acids. V lost 1 base, J lost 1 base, and 7 bases lay in between. CDR3 protein: CASSLWAENTEAFF. CDR3 nucleotides: TGTGCCAGCAGTTTATGGGCAGAGAACACTGAAGCTTTCTTT.

The CDR3 DNA reads as TGTGCCAGCAGTTTACAGATCTCCTACGAGCAGTACTTC. Translating gives CASSLQISYEQYF. The V and J genes are TRBV27 and TRBJ2-7; D is uncertain. V dropped 2 bases and J dropped 0 bases, with 5 bases sitting between them. This CDR3 has 13 residues. Per the germline V gene, CDR1 is MNHEY and CDR2 is SMNVEV (reference sequence).

The chain employs TRBV5-1 and TRBJ1-2; TRBD1 agrees at 11 bases. Germline V gene sequence: CDR1 SGHRS, CDR2 YFSETQ. The CDR3 runs to 15 residues. V shed 3 bases and J 7 bases; nucleotides not matched to a gene: 8. The CDR3 region is CASSSDPGTGGGYTF. For the CDR3, the DNA is TGCGCCAGCAGCTCTGATCCCGGGACAGGGGGTGGCTACACCTTC.

The genes are TRBV5-1 and TRBJ2-6; D is unclear. Between the trimmed V and J ends, which lost 1 base and 2 bases, there was a span of 7 bases. This CDR3 is built from 15 residues. Germline CDR1 and CDR2: SGHRS and YFSETQ. CDR3 residues: CASSLSAPGANVLTF. For the CDR3, the DNA is TGCGCCAGCAGCTTGTCTGCGCCTGGGGCCAACGTCCTGACTTTC.

V gene TRBV6-6 combines with J gene TRBJ2-1; D might be TRBD2 (6 bases). V lost 4 bases, J lost 6 bases, and 13 bases lay in between. In germline, CDR1 is MNHNY, CDR2 SVGAGI (reference sequence). There are 14 residues in the CDR3. In DNA, the CDR3 is TGTGCCAGCAGTTCCGAGCGGGCCACCAATGAGCAGTTCTTC. This codes for CASSSERATNEQFF.

V gene TRBV7-9 combines with J gene TRBJ2-3; 13 bases are shared with TRBD2. J lost 1 base, V lost 5 bases, and 6 bases had no gene match. The CDR3 consists of 17 residues. The germline V gene has CDR1 SEHNR and CDR2 FQNEAQ (reference sequence). This chain's CDR3 is CASSPGLAGARTDTQYF. As DNA, the CDR3 is TGTGCCAGCAGCCCAGGACTAGCGGGAGCGCGCACAGATACGCAGTATTTT.

In DNA form, the CDR3 reads TGTGCCAGCAGAAAGACTAGCGGGGGGTCGCAGACCCAGTACTTC. Translated, it gives CASRKTSGGSQTQYF. The rearrangement joins TRBV7-9 to TRBJ2-5, with 13 nucleotides matching TRBD2. The CDR3 length is 15 residues. V dropped 6 bases and J dropped 6; count of bases not matched to a gene: 7. Germline lookup yields CDR1 SEHNR and CDR2 FQNEAQ (reference sequence).